This TCR beta chain was recovered during a study of blood T cell repertoires in COVID-19. This clone has more than one count but fewer than ten. Assay used: immunoSEQ multiplex PCR; TCRdb lists only in-frame clones, some missing. This repertoire shows 160,000 or so clones, 83% found once; its top ten account for 1.5% to 1.7%. The receptor comes from a human donor in a cohort sampled during active COVID-19. The specimen was peripheral blood.

The CDR3 nucleotides read TGCAGCGTTGGGGAGGGACAGCCCCAGCATTTT. This codes for CSVGEGQPQHF. The chain joins TRBV29-1 to TRBJ1-5; D is undetermined. This CDR3 is built from 11 residues. The V gene lost 4 bases and the J gene lost 7 bases, with 8 bases spanning the gap. The germline CDR1 and CDR2 sequences are SQVTM and ANQGSEA.